The entry below describes one T cell receptor beta chain. No antigen is known for it. The study reverse transcribed the entire isolated RNA, so it sequenced expressed TCRB transcripts. This table comes from immunoSEQ multiplex PCR, and its TCRdb copy is limited to in-frame clones, with some not included. The sample contains nearly 700,000 clones, about an eighth of which appear only once. The data stem from a study of beta chain features in type 1 diabetes. Study-level points and caveats: There was a moderate but significant shortening of TCRB CDR3s in all four CD4+ subsets of Type 1 diabetes patients. cDNA-based reads could over-represent cells with high TCR expression.

The V and J ends lost 6 bases and 2 bases, in that order; junction bases with no gene match: 9. Germline CDR1 LNHDA, CDR2 SQIVND (reference sequence). CDR3 length equals 16 residues. Each donor gave one heparinised blood draw averaging roughly 100 mL. This chain joins TRBV19 and TRBJ2-3; 9 bases agree with TRBD2. Sequenced material: naive CD4+ T cells from blood. This receptor was taken from a man aged 18 to 30 with type 1 diabetes. The CDR3 reads CASREGSGGNTDTQYF. CDR3 coding DNA: TGTGCCAGTAGGGAAGGGAGCGGGGGGAACACAGATACGCAGTATTTT.